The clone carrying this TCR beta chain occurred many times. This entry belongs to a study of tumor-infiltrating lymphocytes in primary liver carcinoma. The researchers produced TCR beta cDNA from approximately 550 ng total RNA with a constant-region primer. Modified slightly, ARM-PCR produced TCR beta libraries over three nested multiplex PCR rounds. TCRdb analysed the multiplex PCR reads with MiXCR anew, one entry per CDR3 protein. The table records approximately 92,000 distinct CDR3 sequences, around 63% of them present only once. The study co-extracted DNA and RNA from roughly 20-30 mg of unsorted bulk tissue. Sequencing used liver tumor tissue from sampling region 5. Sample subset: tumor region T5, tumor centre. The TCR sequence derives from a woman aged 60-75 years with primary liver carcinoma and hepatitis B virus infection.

CDR3 DNA sequence: TGTGCCTGGAGTGTAGGGCTAGACGGGAGGAATGAGCAGTTCTTC. This translates into CAWSVGLDGRNEQFF. The chain has TRBV30 and TRBJ2-1; 7 nucleotides match TRBD2. The CDR3 contains 15 residues. Trimming cost V 0 bases and J 7 bases; bases outside gene matches: 9. The germline V gene encodes CDR1 GTSNPN and CDR2 SVGIG (reference sequence).